This entry lists 32 T cell receptor beta chains sequenced from one sample in a study of blood T cell repertoires in COVID-19. Method: immunoSEQ multiplex PCR; TCRdb's copy keeps in-frame clones and lacks some. This sample yields approximately 200,000 clones, of which roughly 84% are seen a single time; approximately 3% belongs to the top ten. The specimen was PBMCs or T cells enriched from blood (not recorded which). The receptors here all came from a woman between 25 and 40 years old who had recovered from COVID-19.

The rearrangement links TRBV24-1 to TRBJ2-3; the D gene is possibly TRBD1 (6 bases). The CDR3 runs 15 residues. Germline CDR1 reads KGHDR; CDR2 reads SFDVKD. The V gene lost 7 bases and the J gene lost 5 bases, with 18 bases spanning the gap. The CDR3 DNA follows: TGTGCCACCAGGTCAAGGCAGGGGCCGGGAGATACGCAGTATTTT. Its translation: CATRSRQGPGDTQYF.

This chain joins TRBV7-9 and TRBJ1-2; D is possibly TRBD1 (6 bases). V was shortened by 2 bases and J by 8 bases, with 12 bases between the two germline ends. Per the germline V gene, CDR1 is SEHNR and CDR2 is FQNEAQ (reference sequence). The CDR3 is 13 amino acids. In DNA, the CDR3 is TGTGCCAGCAGCTTAATGGGGGCAGAAGGCTACACCTTC. As protein: CASSLMGAEGYTF.

CDR3 sequence reads: CASSNRGANEQYF. The CDR3 DNA sequence: TGTGCCAGCTCAAACAGGGGGGCGAACGAGCAGTACTTC. V is TRBV12-3 or TRBV12-4 and J is TRBJ2-7, with TRBD1 matching over 8 bases. The CDR3 is made up of 13 amino acids. V lost 8 bases and J lost 5; bases outside the gene matches: 8.

The chain has TRBV5-1 and TRBJ2-3; 11 nucleotides match TRBD2. Germline assignment: CDR1 SGHRS and CDR2 YFSETQ. The CDR3 runs 18 residues. Trimming at V came to 4 bases and at J to 2 bases, leaving 12 bases not matched to a gene. CDR3 in amino acids: CASSKLYRGLAATDTQYF. The CDR3 coding sequence is TGCGCCAGCAGCAAACTCTATCGGGGACTAGCGGCCACAGATACGCAGTATTTT.

V usage is TRBV19 and J usage is TRBJ2-3; the D gene is possibly TRBD1 (5 bases). Germline lookup yields CDR1 LNHDA and CDR2 SQIVND (reference sequence). The CDR3 runs 15 residues. The ends were cut back, 7 bases at V and 0 bases at J, with 14 bases in the middle. This chain's CDR3 is CASILGQGSTDTQYF. The CDR3 region has the DNA TGTGCCAGTATTTTGGGGCAGGGCAGCACAGATACGCAGTATTTT.

The chain has TRBV19 and TRBJ1-5; weak D call: TRBD1 (5 bases). Trimming shortened V by 6 bases and J by 0 bases, and 12 bases separated the two germline ends. This CDR3 region has 15 residues. The V gene's germline CDR1 is LNHDA and CDR2 SQIVND (reference sequence). The CDR3, as DNA: TGTGCCAGTAGCCTTGGACACGATAGCAATCAGCCCCAGCATTTT. It specifies CASSLGHDSNQPQHF.

The V and J genes are TRBV7-6 and TRBJ2-5; 8 bases are a match to TRBD2. The ends lost 4 bases at V and 1 base at J; junction bases unmatched: 5. CDR3 size: 15 residues. Germline values: CDR1 SGHVS, CDR2 FNYEAQ. The CDR3 protein is CASSSRGALQETQYF. The DNA for the CDR3 is TGTGCCAGCAGCTCGCGGGGGGCCCTCCAAGAGACCCAGTACTTC.

The V and J genes are TRBV27 and TRBJ1-1; D might be TRBD1 (6 bases). Germline V gene data show CDR1 as MNHEY and CDR2 as SMNVEV (reference sequence). The CDR3 is 12 amino acids. Trimming left V 8 bases short and J 6 bases short, with 13 bases between. In DNA form, the CDR3 reads TGTGCCAGCTTTACAGGGCTGGCTGAAGCTTTCTTT. Residues: CASFTGLAEAFF.

This chain uses TRBV19 with TRBJ1-2; D is perhaps TRBD1 (6 bases). The CDR3 totals 13 residues. V was cut by 4 bases and J by 4 bases, with 10 bases left in between. CDR1 LNHDA and CDR2 SQIVND come from the germline V gene (reference sequence). The CDR3, as DNA: TGTGCCAGTAGTACCCCGACAGGCTATGGCTACACCTTC. Translation: CASSTPTGYGYTF.

The chain joins TRBV28 to TRBJ1-2, with 7 bases aligning to TRBD1. Trimming cost V 6 bases and J 4 bases; bases outside gene matches: 11. Germline assignment: CDR1 MDHEN and CDR2 SYDVKM. This CDR3 is 15 amino acids long. The DNA of the CDR3 is TGTGCCAGCAGCCCCTCAGGGGGGAATTCCTATGGCTACACCTTC. Translating gives CASSPSGGNSYGYTF.

This clone was detected only once. The chain has TRBV5-6 and TRBJ1-6; 9 nucleotides match TRBD1. Losses at the gene ends were 5 bases for V and 8 bases for J; bases not matched to a gene: 8. CDR1 is SGHDT and CDR2 is YYEEEE in the germline V gene. The CDR3 consists of 15 residues. The CDR3 is CASSRSGTGHSPLHF. CDR3 in DNA: TGTGCCAGCAGTCGATCCGGGACAGGGCATTCACCCCTCCACTTT.

V usage is TRBV7-8 and J usage is TRBJ2-2; TRBD1 matches 10 bases. V shed 5 bases, J shed 7 bases, and the junction held 7 bases outside the gene matches. Germline-derived CDR1 and CDR2 are SGHVS and FQNEAQ. The CDR3 has 15 residues. CDR3 protein: CASSQGQGLGGELFF. In DNA form, the CDR3 reads TGTGCCAGCAGCCAGGGACAGGGGCTTGGCGGGGAGCTGTTTTTT.

The rearrangement joins TRBV18 to TRBJ1-2, with 12 bases aligning to TRBD1. Germline V gene data show CDR1 as KGHSH and CDR2 as LQKENI. The CDR3 is 17 residues long. Trimming cost V 3 bases and J 7 bases; bases outside gene matches: 12. CDR3 in amino acids: CASSPVGQGALVGGYTF. The CDR3 coding sequence is TGTGCCAGCTCACCCGTGGGACAGGGGGCGTTGGTAGGTGGCTACACCTTC. Variable domain in full (rest from reference TRBV18 and TRBJ1-2): NAGVMQNPRHLVRRRGQEARLRCSPMKGHSHVYWYRQLPEEGLKFMVYLQKENIIDESGMPKERFSAEFPKEGPSILRIQQVVRGDSAAYFCASSPVGQGALVGGYTFGSGTRLTVV.

This clone was observed a handful of times. The rearrangement links TRBV4-1 to TRBJ1-5, with a possible D match to TRBD1 (5 bases). CDR1 and CDR2 from the germline V gene are MGHRA and YSYEKL. Trimming left V 4 bases short and J 6 bases short, with 19 bases between. The CDR3 sequence is 16 residues long. CDR3 amino acids: CASSPYQGDSTQPQHF. The DNA for the CDR3 is TGCGCCAGCAGCCCTTATCAGGGCGACAGTACTCAGCCCCAGCATTTT.

The J gene is TRBJ2-7, the V gene TRBV27; TRBD2 agrees at 7 bases. The germline V gene has CDR1 MNHEY and CDR2 SMNVEV (reference sequence). The CDR3 extends over 15 amino acids. J was trimmed by 0 bases and V by 1 base; bases with no gene match: 3. CDR3 DNA: TGTGCCAGCAGTTTATGGCCTAGCGGCTCCTACGAGCAGTACTTC. Translated: CASSLWPSGSYEQYF.

V and J are TRBV21-1 and TRBJ2-7; the D call of TRBD2 is as the table states it, not checked on the DNA. TRBV21-1 counts as a pseudogene. The CDR3 extends over 17 amino acids. The CDR3 here is CASSSEGEAGGPYEQYF. CDR3 DNA: TGTGCCAGCAGCAGCGAGGGGGAAGCGGGAGGGCCCTACGAGCAGTACTTC.

The chain combines TRBV6-5 with TRBJ1-3, with 7 bases lining up with TRBD1. Germline V gives CDR1 MNHEY, CDR2 SVGAGI. The V gene end was trimmed by 8 bases and the J gene end by 10 bases; junction bases not matched to a gene: 5. CDR3 length: 11 residues. The DNA of the CDR3 is TGTGCCAGCTTTAGGGACAGAACCATATATTTT. Translated, it gives CASFRDRTIYF.

The V call is TRBV27, the J call TRBJ2-7; TRBD2 matches 12 bases. Germline CDR1 reads MNHEY; CDR2 reads SMNVEV (reference sequence). J was trimmed by 3 bases and V by 6 bases; bases with no gene match: 9. The CDR3 has 16 amino acids. The CDR3, as DNA: TGTGCCAGCAGGCTAGCGGGGGGGCTGGGGATCTACGAGCAGTACTTC. It yields the protein CASRLAGGLGIYEQYF.

V and J are TRBV28 and TRBJ2-7; possible D gene TRBD1, 5 bases. Germline V gives CDR1 MDHEN, CDR2 SYDVKM. The CDR3 covers 14 residues. V was pared by 3 bases and J by 3 bases, with 12 bases between. CDR3 DNA: TGTGCCAGCAGTTTGGGGCGTAACCTCTACGAGCAGTACTTC. It yields the protein CASSLGRNLYEQYF. The full variable domain, completed using reference TRBV28 and TRBJ2-7, is DVKVTQSSRYLVKRTGEKVFLECVQDMDHENMFWYRQDPGLGLRLIYFSYDVKMKEKGDIPEGYSVSREKKERFSLILESASTNQTSMYLCASSLGRNLYEQYFGPGTRLTVT.

V usage is TRBV7-9 and J usage is TRBJ2-4, with D perhaps TRBD1 (6 bases). Trimming cost V 5 bases and J 3 bases, with 14 bases left between them. The CDR3 extends over 15 amino acids. CDR1 is SEHNR, CDR2 FQNEAQ, per germline (reference sequence). CDR3 bases: TGTGCCAGCAGCCCACAGGGATTGGGCAAAAACATTCAGTACTTC. It encodes CASSPQGLGKNIQYF.

This chain connects TRBV7-3 to TRBJ2-1, with TRBD2 matching 15 bases. CDR1 and CDR2 (germline): SGHTA, FQGTGA. Trimming at V came to 5 bases and at J to 4 bases, leaving 9 bases not matched to a gene. The CDR3 spans 18 residues. The CDR3 DNA sequence: TGTGCCAGCAGCCCCAGGACTAGCGGGAGGGAGTGGTACAATGAGCAGTTCTTC. This gives the protein CASSPRTSGREWYNEQFF.

The chain combines TRBV28 with TRBJ2-1; D call uncertain. This CDR3 region has 14 residues. Deletions cut 0 bases from V and 8 bases from J, with 11 bases between. Looked up from germline, CDR1 is MDHEN and CDR2 is SYDVKM. This CDR3 reads CASSLWSLRDEQFF. Here the CDR3 DNA reads TGTGCCAGCAGTTTATGGTCCCTCCGAGATGAGCAGTTCTTC.

The chain employs TRBV7-2 and TRBJ1-1; D might be TRBD1 (5 bases). Trimming cost V 5 bases and J 1 base, with 8 bases left between them. CDR1 and CDR2 (germline): SGHTA, FQGNSA. The CDR3 consists of 13 residues. The CDR3 sequence is CASSTTGNTEAFF. The CDR3 bases are TGTGCCAGCAGCACCACAGGGAACACTGAAGCTTTCTTT.

Concerning this clone itself: The sample carries other DNA sequences with the same CDR3. CDR3 in amino acids: CASSHWTAGQGIPFF. The CDR3 region has the DNA TGTGCCAGCAGCCATTGGACAGCGGGACAGGGAATTCCTTTCTTT. The J gene is TRBJ1-1, the V gene TRBV3-1 (or the pseudogene TRBV3-2); 9 bases are a match to TRBD1. The V segment lost 3 bases and the J segment 12 bases; nucleotides outside the gene matches: 14. Germline V gene lookup returns CDR1 LGHDT and CDR2 YNNKEL (reference sequence). The CDR3 loop spans 15 amino acids.

The sample holds a few counts of this clone. V is TRBV28 and J is TRBJ1-1, with D hard to call. Germline CDR1 and CDR2: MDHEN and SYDVKM. This CDR3 is 15 amino acids long. Trimming stripped 3 bases from V and 0 bases from J, with 11 bases between. CDR3 in amino acids: CASSFSGEMNTEAFF. In DNA form, the CDR3 reads TGTGCCAGCAGTTTCTCCGGAGAAATGAACACTGAAGCTTTCTTT. Using reference TRBV28 and TRBJ1-1 for the parts outside the CDR3, the full variable domain is DVKVTQSSRYLVKRTGEKVFLECVQDMDHENMFWYRQDPGLGLRLIYFSYDVKMKEKGDIPEGYSVSREKKERFSLILESASTNQTSMYLCASSFSGEMNTEAFFGQGTRLTVV.

The V gene is TRBV3-1 (or the pseudogene TRBV3-2), the J gene TRBJ1-2; D is possibly TRBD1 (5 bases). CDR3 size: 15 residues. V was shortened by 2 bases and J by 2 bases, with 12 bases between the two germline ends. The germline gives CDR1 LGHDT, CDR2 YNNKEL (reference sequence). CDR3 nucleotides: TGTGCCAGCAGCCAACTACGACAGAGGAACTATGGCTACACCTTC. It codes for CASSQLRQRNYGYTF.

The chain joins TRBV7-2 to TRBJ2-7; D is unresolved. With 2 bases removed from V and 6 bases from J, the gap between germline ends came to 5 bases. Germline values: CDR1 SGHTA, CDR2 FQGNSA. CDR3 length equals 11 residues. The CDR3 is CASSLSTEQYF. CDR3 nucleotide sequence: TGTGCCAGCAGCTTAAGCACCGAGCAGTACTTC.

The genes are TRBV5-1 and TRBJ1-4; the match to TRBD1 covers 9 bases. This CDR3 is built from 16 residues. Trimming at V came to 4 bases and at J to 7 bases, leaving 11 bases not matched to a gene. In germline, CDR1 is SGHRS, CDR2 YFSETQ. In DNA, the CDR3 is TGCGCCAGCAGCCCCTGGAACAGGGGGCAGGGTGAAAAACTGTTTTTT. Translation gives CASSPWNRGQGEKLFF.

This rearrangement joins TRBV5-5 to TRBJ1-1; 9 bases are shared with TRBD1. The CDR3 is 16 residues long. Per the germline V gene, CDR1 is SGHKS and CDR2 is YYEKEE (reference sequence). After removal of 4 bases from V and 1 base from J, the junction contained 8 bases not matched to a gene. CDR3 amino acids: CASSDFTGGGNTEAFF. CDR3 coding DNA: TGTGCCAGCAGCGACTTTACAGGGGGCGGGAACACTGAAGCTTTCTTT.

V gene TRBV7-6 combines with J gene TRBJ2-5, with 8 nucleotides matching TRBD2. Unmatched junction bases numbered 4, after V lost 2 bases and J lost 5 bases. Germline V lookup: CDR1 SGHVS, CDR2 FNYEAQ. The CDR3 runs 14 residues. The CDR3 sequence is CASSLSGRVETQYF. CDR3 in DNA: TGTGCCAGCAGCTTATCCGGGAGGGTCGAGACCCAGTACTTC.

The J gene is TRBJ1-1, the V gene TRBV29-1, with TRBD1 matching 7 bases. CDR1 and CDR2 from the germline V gene are SQVTM and ANQGSEA. This CDR3 has 11 amino acids. Losses at the gene ends were 5 bases for V and 6 bases for J; bases not matched to a gene: 3. The CDR3: CSVIDRAEAFF. The CDR3 region has the DNA TGCAGCGTTATTGACAGGGCTGAAGCTTTCTTT.

This clone showed up just once. The chain links TRBV19 to TRBJ2-5; 9 nucleotides agree with TRBD1. The CDR3 contains 15 residues. From germline, CDR1 is LNHDA and CDR2 SQIVND (reference sequence). The ends lost 1 base at V and 10 bases at J; junction bases unmatched: 10. CDR3 in amino acids: CASSIGAGTGMGQYF. The CDR3, as DNA: TGTGCCAGTAGTATAGGGGCCGGGACAGGGATGGGCCAGTACTTC.